This T cell receptor (beta chain) comes out of a study of Ad26.COV2.S vaccination and SARS-CoV-2 variants. The treatment was: 19 received Ad26.COV2.S at low or high dose, single or two shots; roughly 5 received placebo; per-sample allocation not given. All samples were drawn on day 63, counting from the first vaccine or placebo injection. Measured with immunoSEQ multiplex PCR; TCRdb has only the in-frame clones, and not every one. The sample gives about 400,000 clones, roughly 90% of which show up once; less than 4.5% is in the top ten. The CDR3 length is 17 residues. The V segment lost 4 bases and the J segment 0 bases; nucleotides outside the gene matches: 11. The germline V gene encodes CDR1 SGHRS and CDR2 YFSETQ.

The TCR sequence derives from a person between 18 and 60 years old who received the Ad26.COV2.S COVID-19 vaccine or a placebo. The rearrangement uses TRBV5-1 and TRBJ1-2; 8 bases are shared with TRBD1. Sequencing was performed on peripheral blood, taken in a trial of Ad26.COV2.S vaccine versus placebo. The CDR3 DNA reads TGCGCCAGCAGCCCATACAACTCCAGGGGGCCTAACTATGGCTACACCTTC. Translating gives CASSPYNSRGPNYGYTF.